These 26 T cell receptor beta chains were all obtained from the same sample, sequenced in a study of blood T cell repertoires in COVID-19. This table comes from immunoSEQ multiplex PCR, and its TCRdb copy is limited to in-frame clones, with some not included. The table records 150,000 to 200,000 clones, roughly 81% of them present only once. Sequenced sample: peripheral blood. The receptors come from an elderly woman with COVID-19, enrolled during active disease.

The J gene is TRBJ2-7, the V gene TRBV3-1 (or the pseudogene TRBV3-2); D perhaps matches TRBD2 (7 bases). The CDR3 runs to 15 residues. Between the trimmed V and J ends, which lost 1 base and 4 bases, there was a span of 14 bases. Germline V gene sequence: CDR1 LGHDT, CDR2 YNNKEL (reference sequence). The CDR3 nucleotides are TGTGCCAGCAGCCAAGGCGGGGGCCCCTTATACGAGCAGTACTTC. Encoded protein: CASSQGGGPLYEQYF.

This chain connects TRBV7-8 to TRBJ2-1; no definite D call. V was trimmed by 6 bases and J by 8 bases, leaving 8 bases between them. The V gene's germline CDR1 is SGHVS and CDR2 FQNEAQ. CDR3 length: 11 amino acids. The CDR3 sequence is CASSPLDEQFF. CDR3 in DNA: TGTGCCAGCAGTCCCCTTGATGAGCAGTTCTTC.

The chain is built from TRBV5-4 and TRBJ1-1, with D tentatively TRBD1 (5 bases). Between the trimmed V and J ends, which lost 5 bases and 1 base, there was a span of 15 bases. Germline-derived CDR1 and CDR2 are SGHNT and YYREEE (reference sequence). The CDR3 is 15 residues long. The DNA of the CDR3 is TGTGCCAGCAGGTCCGGAGGGGAGGGGAACACTGAAGCTTTCTTT. Protein: CASRSGGEGNTEAFF.

The rearrangement uses TRBV9 and TRBJ2-1; the D is unclear. The CDR3 has 13 amino acids. The germline V gene encodes CDR1 SGDLS and CDR2 YYNGEE. Trimming removed 0 bases at V and 10 bases at J, with 11 bases between. The CDR3 DNA is TGTGCCAGCAGCGTAGCTGTTCTCGGGGAGCAGTTCTTC. It encodes CASSVAVLGEQFF.

For the CDR3, the DNA is TGTGCCAGCAGCTTACCTCCTTACTACTCTGGAAACACCATATATTTT. Its translation: CASSLPPYYSGNTIYF. The chain links TRBV7-2 to TRBJ1-3; D remains ambiguous. Germline loops: CDR1 SGHTA, CDR2 FQGNSA. This CDR3 contains 16 residues. V was clipped by 2 bases and J by 0 bases, with 11 bases between them.

This chain links TRBV2 with TRBJ1-6; weak D call: TRBD1 (5 bases). The V gene's germline CDR1 is SNHLY and CDR2 FYNNEI. V lost 8 bases, J lost 3 bases, and 8 bases lay in between. The CDR3 spans 13 residues. The CDR3 nucleotides are TGTGCCAGCGGGGGGTTCTATAATTCACCCCTCCACTTT. As protein: CASGGFYNSPLHF. The complete variable domain, with remaining parts taken from reference TRBV2 and TRBJ1-6, reads EPEVTQTPSHQVTQMGQEVILRCVPISNHLYFYWYRQILGQKVEFLVSFYNNEISEKSEIFDDQFSVERPDGSNFTLKIRSTKLEDSAMYFCASGGFYNSPLHFGNGTRLTVT.

This clone was detected only once. V and J are TRBV11-2 and TRBJ1-1; no definite D call. Looked up from germline, CDR1 is SGHAT and CDR2 is FQNNGV. Between the trimmed V and J ends, which lost 5 bases and 5 bases, there was a span of 18 bases. This CDR3 is 15 amino acids long. In DNA, the CDR3 is TGTGCCAGCAGCCACCCCACTGGAGGGAGGACTGAAGCTTTCTTT. It specifies CASSHPTGGRTEAFF.

V gene TRBV6-5 combines with J gene TRBJ1-6; a possible D gene is TRBD1 (5 bases). The germline V gene encodes CDR1 MNHEY and CDR2 SVGAGI. This CDR3 has 15 amino acids. The V end lost 5 bases, the J end lost 3 bases, and 11 bases lay between the germline ends. For the CDR3, the DNA is TGTGCCAGCAGTCCGCAGGGACTCTATAATTCACCCCTCCACTTT. Its translation is CASSPQGLYNSPLHF.

This clone was observed a single time. DNA for the CDR3: TGTGCCAGCAGCGCCTTACAGGGGGCGAACACTGAAGCTTTCTTT. Translated, it gives CASSALQGANTEAFF. The chain links TRBV11-3 to TRBJ1-1, with TRBD1 matching over 9 bases. CDR3 size: 15 residues. Germline CDR1 is SGHNT and CDR2 is YENEEA. The V segment lost 5 bases and the J segment 1 base; nucleotides outside the gene matches: 5.

This clone was observed once. This chain joins TRBV18 and TRBJ2-6; D is unclear. Looked up from germline, CDR1 is KGHSH and CDR2 is LQKENI. This CDR3 has 15 residues. V lost 3 bases and J 5 bases, leaving 11 bases between the germline ends. The CDR3 is CASSPSGSRANVLTF. In DNA, the CDR3 is TGTGCCAGCTCACCTTCCGGGTCCAGGGCCAACGTCCTGACTTTC.

The chain links TRBV6-5 to TRBJ1-2, with TRBD1 matching 10 bases. The germline gives CDR1 MNHEY, CDR2 SVGAGI. V shed 6 bases and J 6 bases; nucleotides not matched to a gene: 7. The CDR3 sequence is 14 residues long. CDR3: CASRRLGTGDGYTF. For the CDR3, the DNA is TGTGCCAGCAGACGACTAGGGACAGGGGATGGCTACACCTTC.

This clone has more than one count but fewer than ten. The V gene is TRBV6-6, the J gene TRBJ2-7; D gene unclear. The CDR3 covers 12 residues. Trimming stripped 0 bases from V and 6 bases from J, with 6 bases between. Germline CDR1 and CDR2: MNHNY and SVGAGI (reference sequence). The CDR3 bases are TGTGCCAGCAGTTACTCGGGCTCCGAGCAGTACTTC. Protein sequence: CASSYSGSEQYF.

The gene calls are TRBV2 and TRBJ2-7; 7 bases match TRBD1. The V segment lost 6 bases and the J segment 3 bases; nucleotides outside the gene matches: 11. The V gene's germline CDR1 is SNHLY and CDR2 FYNNEI. CDR3 length: 15 amino acids. The CDR3 nucleotides read TGTGCCAGCAGCGACCGGGACAGCCGCTACTACGAGCAGTACTTC. Translated, it gives CASSDRDSRYYEQYF.

This clone showed up just once. This rearrangement joins TRBV29-1 to TRBJ2-7, with D possibly TRBD1 on 6 matching bases. There are 12 residues in the CDR3. Germline V gene lookup returns CDR1 SQVTM and CDR2 ANQGSEA. The V end was cut by 6 bases, the J end by 7 bases, with 16 bases between. The CDR3 spells CSVLKNRDEQYF. CDR3 nucleotide sequence: TGCAGCGTACTTAAGAACAGGGATGAGCAGTACTTC.

The chain combines TRBV18 with TRBJ1-1; 11 nucleotides agree with TRBD1. V was clipped by 6 bases and J by 1 base; unmatched bases: 10. CDR3 length: 17 amino acids. From germline, CDR1 is KGHSH and CDR2 LQKENI. The CDR3 here is CASSWTGGIGGNTEAFF. CDR3 bases: TGTGCCAGCTCCTGGACAGGGGGCATAGGTGGGAACACTGAAGCTTTCTTT.

The V call is TRBV7-8, the J call TRBJ1-5; TRBD1 matches 8 bases. This CDR3 spans 16 amino acids. With V trimmed by 4 bases and J by 2 bases, 7 bases remained unmatched. Germline-derived CDR1 and CDR2 are SGHVS and FQNEAQ. This chain's CDR3 is CASSSQGAGGNQPQHF. The DNA of the CDR3 is TGTGCCAGCAGCTCCCAGGGGGCGGGGGGCAATCAGCCCCAGCATTTT.

The rearrangement links TRBV7-9 to TRBJ1-2; 9 bases are shared with TRBD1. Germline CDR1 and CDR2: SEHNR and FQNEAQ (reference sequence). The trim removed 5 bases at V and 3 bases at J, leaving 4 bases unmatched. The CDR3 is 14 residues long. The CDR3 region has the DNA TGTGCCAGCAGCGAGGGACAGGGATACTATGGCTACACCTTC. Protein product: CASSEGQGYYGYTF.

This sequence joins TRBV2 and TRBJ2-7, with TRBD1 matching over 10 bases. After removal of 8 bases from V and 4 bases from J, the junction contained 11 bases not matched to a gene. CDR1 and CDR2 (germline): SNHLY, FYNNEI. The CDR3 extends over 15 amino acids. The CDR3: CASANLGTGAYEQYF. As DNA, the CDR3 is TGTGCCAGCGCGAACCTTGGGACAGGGGCTTACGAGCAGTACTTC.

The chain is built from TRBV9 and TRBJ1-2; no clear D gene. The CDR3 spans 15 residues. V was clipped by 5 bases and J by 2 bases, with 16 bases between them. CDR1 and CDR2 from the germline V gene are SGDLS and YYNGEE. The CDR3 protein is CASSVLGAGNYGYTF. The DNA for the CDR3 is TGTGCCAGCAGTGTCCTAGGCGCGGGCAACTATGGCTACACCTTC.

The chain uses TRBV19 and TRBJ2-1, with 7 bases lining up with TRBD2. CDR3 length: 14 residues. Germline V gene data show CDR1 as LNHDA and CDR2 as SQIVND (reference sequence). The J segment lost 4 bases and the V segment lost 3 bases, leaving 3 bases of the junction unmatched. The CDR3 here is CASSIRGGYNEQFF. The CDR3 nucleotides are TGTGCCAGTAGTATTCGGGGAGGGTACAATGAGCAGTTCTTC.

The chain joins TRBV11-2 to TRBJ2-7; TRBD2 agrees at 10 bases. Per the germline V gene, CDR1 is SGHAT and CDR2 is FQNNGV. This CDR3 is built from 15 residues. The V gene end was trimmed by 4 bases and the J gene end by 0 bases; junction bases not matched to a gene: 3. This CDR3 is CASSSGLASSYEQYF. CDR3 bases: TGTGCCAGCAGCTCGGGACTAGCGAGCTCCTACGAGCAGTACTTC.

The rearrangement joins TRBV11-3 to TRBJ2-4; 8 nucleotides agree with TRBD1. Germline V gene lookup returns CDR1 SGHNT and CDR2 YENEEA. Unmatched junction bases numbered 4, after V lost 5 bases and J lost 1 base. The CDR3 length is 15 residues. This CDR3 is CASSARQGAKNIQYF. The DNA for the CDR3 is TGTGCCAGCAGCGCCCGACAGGGGGCCAAAAACATTCAGTACTTC.

The rearrangement joins TRBV5-1 to TRBJ2-1; 7 nucleotides agree with TRBD1. Germline CDR1 SGHRS, CDR2 YFSETQ. The CDR3 is 17 amino acids. Trimming removed 4 bases from V and 0 bases from J; junction bases left unmatched: 10. DNA of the CDR3: TGCGCCAGCAGCCTATCCGGGACAGAGAACTCCTACAATGAGCAGTTCTTC. Translation gives CASSLSGTENSYNEQFF. Variable domain in full (rest from reference TRBV5-1 and TRBJ2-1): KAGVTQTPRYLIKTRGQQVTLSCSPISGHRSVSWYQQTPGQGLQFLFEYFSETQRNKGNFPGRFSGRQFSNSRSEMNVSTLELGDSALYLCASSLSGTENSYNEQFFGPGTRLTVL.

J is TRBJ1-2 and V is TRBV2; D unclear. Germline CDR1 reads SNHLY; CDR2 reads FYNNEI. The CDR3 covers 13 residues. V lost 4 bases to trimming and J lost 3 bases, with 9 bases between them. DNA of the CDR3: TGTGCCAGCAGTGCCGGGAGGGACTATGGCTACACCTTC. Translated, it gives CASSAGRDYGYTF.

The chain carries TRBV2 and TRBJ2-5, with 16 bases fitting TRBD2. CDR3 size: 16 residues. Germline V gene data show CDR1 as SNHLY and CDR2 as FYNNEI. With V trimmed by 8 bases and J by 5 bases, 8 bases remained unmatched. CDR3 protein: CASLGTSGGVLETQYF. The CDR3 bases are TGTGCCAGCCTTGGGACTAGCGGGGGGGTTTTGGAGACCCAGTACTTC.

The chain recombines TRBV3-1 (or the pseudogene TRBV3-2) with TRBJ2-7; 8 positions match TRBD1. CDR1 and CDR2 (germline): LGHDT, YNNKEL (reference sequence). Trimming at V came to 2 bases and at J to 4 bases, leaving 4 bases not matched to a gene. The CDR3 has 14 amino acids. The CDR3 DNA reads as TGTGCCAGCAGCCAATATAACAGGGGGTACGAGCAGTACTTC. Translating gives CASSQYNRGYEQYF.